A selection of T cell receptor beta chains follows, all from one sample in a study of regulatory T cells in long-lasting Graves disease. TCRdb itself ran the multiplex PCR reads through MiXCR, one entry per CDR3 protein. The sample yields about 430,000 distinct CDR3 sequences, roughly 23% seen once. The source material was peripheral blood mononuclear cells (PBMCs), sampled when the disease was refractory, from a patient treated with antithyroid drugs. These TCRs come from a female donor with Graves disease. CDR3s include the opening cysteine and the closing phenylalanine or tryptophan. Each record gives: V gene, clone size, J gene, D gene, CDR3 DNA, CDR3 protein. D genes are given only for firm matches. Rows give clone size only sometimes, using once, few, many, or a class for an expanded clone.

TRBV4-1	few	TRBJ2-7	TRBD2	TGCGCCAGCAGCCCCGCCGGGGGCGGGAGGAGCTCCTACGAGCAGTACTTC	CASSPAGGGRSSYEQYF
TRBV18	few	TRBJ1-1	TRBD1	TGTGCCAGCTCACATGGACAGGGGATTGACACTGAAGCTTTCTTT	CASSHGQGIDTEAFF
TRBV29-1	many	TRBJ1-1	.	TGCAGCGTCGCCGGGGGGGGAGCGAACACTGAAGCTTTCTTT	CSVAGGGANTEAFF
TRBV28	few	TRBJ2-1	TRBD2	TGTGCCAGCAGTTTATGGGACCCGGGACTAGCGGGAGGACACTTCTACAATGAGCAGTTCTTC	CASSLWDPGLAGGHFYNEQFF
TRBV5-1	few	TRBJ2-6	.	TGCGCCAGCAGCTTGGGTTACGGCTCTGGGGCCAACGTCCTGACTTTC	CASSLGYGSGANVLTF
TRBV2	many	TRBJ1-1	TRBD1	TGCCACACAGGGGGCGTGACTGAAGCTTTCTTT	CHTGGVTEAFF
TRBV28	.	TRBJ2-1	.	TGTGCCAGCACCAGCATCTCCAAGCTCTTC	CASTSISKLF
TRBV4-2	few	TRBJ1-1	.	TGTGCCAGCAGCCCCTACCTCTCCGGGACACAATCTCCCAACACTGAAGCTTTCTTT	CASSPYLSGTQSPNTEAFF
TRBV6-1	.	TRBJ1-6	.	TGTGCCAGCAGTGAAGCAGGGGGGGACATTTCACCCCTCCACTTT	CASSEAGGDISPLHF
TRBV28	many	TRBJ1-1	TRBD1	TGTGCCACGGGACAGTTCACGAACACTGAAGCTTTCTTT	CATGQFTNTEAFF
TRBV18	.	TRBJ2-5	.	TGTGCCAGCTCACTCGCTCAGCGTCAAGAGACCCAGTACTTC	CASSLAQRQETQYF
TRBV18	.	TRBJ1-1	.	TGTGCCAGCTCACCAAGTGGCTTGAACACTGAAGCTTTCTTT	CASSPSGLNTEAFF
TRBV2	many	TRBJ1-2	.	TGTGCCAGCAGTGATGCGGGGGTCCCTAACTATGGCTACACCTTC	CASSDAGVPNYGYTF
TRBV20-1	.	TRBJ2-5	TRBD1	TGCAGTGCTAGCGCGGGACAGGGGCATGAGACCCAGTACTTC	CSASAGQGHETQYF
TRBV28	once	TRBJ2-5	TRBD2	TGTGCCAGCAGTTTATTAGGGGGTGGGGACTTTCCGACTAGCGGGAGGGCCGAGACCCAGTACTTC	CASSLLGGGDFPTSGRAETQYF
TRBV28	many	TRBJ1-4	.	TGTGCCAGCAGTTTAGGTCAGTGGGCAGCGGCAATTGAAAAACTGTTTTTT	CASSLGQWAAAIEKLFF
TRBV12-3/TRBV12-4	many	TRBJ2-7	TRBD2	TGTGCCAGCAGTTCTCTCTCCCCCCGGAGCGGGAGCGCCTACGAGCAGTACTTC	CASSSLSPRSGSAYEQYF
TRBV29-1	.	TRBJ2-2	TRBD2	TGCAGCGCTGGCGGAAGCGGGAGACACACCGGGGAGCTGTTTTTT	CSAGGSGRHTGELFF
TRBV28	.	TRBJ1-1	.	TGTGCCAGCAGTTTTTTATGGGGCGGAGGTACTGGAGCTTTCTTT	CASSFLWGGGTGAFF
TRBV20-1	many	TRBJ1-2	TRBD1	TGCAGTGCCACCGGGACAGGGGACTTAGGCTACACCTTC	CSATGTGDLGYTF
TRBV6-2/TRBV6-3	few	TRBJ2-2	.	TGTGCCAGCAGTTACGGGCCGACGGACACCGGGGAGCTGTTTTTT	CASSYGPTDTGELFF
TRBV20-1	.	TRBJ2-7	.	TGCAGTGCTAGGGAACCAACTCGCGAGCAGTACTTC	CSAREPTREQYF
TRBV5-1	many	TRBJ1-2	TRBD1	TGCGCCAGCAGCCCAAGACAGGGGGGGTTCGCTAACTATGGCTACACCTTC	CASSPRQGGFANYGYTF
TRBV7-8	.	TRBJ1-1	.	TGTGCCAGCAGCTCCGAGACGGATACGGGGGCGAACACTGAAGCTTTCTTT	CASSSETDTGANTEAFF
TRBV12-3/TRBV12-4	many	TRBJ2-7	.	TGTGCCAGCAGGGACACTAGCCAGGGGGAGCAGTACTTC	CASRDTSQGEQYF
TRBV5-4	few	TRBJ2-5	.	TGTGCCAGCAGCCCGAGTGGGGCGGTCCAGGGCCTTGAGACCCAGTACTTC	CASSPSGAVQGLETQYF
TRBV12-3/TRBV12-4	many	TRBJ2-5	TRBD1	TGTGCCAGCAGTTTTGAGACAGGGGGCCGAGAGACCCAGTACTTC	CASSFETGGRETQYF
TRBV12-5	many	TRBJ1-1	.	TGTGCTAGTGGTCTCCCTCCGGGACCCAGGGCTTTCTTT	CASGLPPGPRAFF
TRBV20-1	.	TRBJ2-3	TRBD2	TGCAGTGCTAACCCTAGCGGGAGCGTCGCCGGGGATACGCAGTATTTT	CSANPSGSVAGDTQYF
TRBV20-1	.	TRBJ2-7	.	TGCAGTACTAGTGATCCGAGTGGGAGAGGGTACGAGCAGTACTTC	CSTSDPSGRGYEQYF
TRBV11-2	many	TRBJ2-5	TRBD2	TGTGCCAGCAGCTTATACCCGTTGGAGCGGGGAGAGACCCAGTACTTC	CASSLYPLERGETQYF
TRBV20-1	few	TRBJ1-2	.	TGCAGTGCCGTCTCCCGATCACTGGGTGCACTTTATGGCTACACCTTC	CSAVSRSLGALYGYTF
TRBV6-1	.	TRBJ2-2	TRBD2	TGTGCCTCCGGGACTAGCGGGAGGTGGGTCACCGGGGAGCTGTTTTTT	CASGTSGRWVTGELFF
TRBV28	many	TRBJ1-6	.	TGTGCCAGCAGAGGCGTTTGGGATTCACCCCTCCACTTT	CASRGVWDSPLHF
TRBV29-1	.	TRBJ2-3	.	TGCAGCGTTCTAAGGGGCGGCACAGATACGCAGTATTTT	CSVLRGGTDTQYF
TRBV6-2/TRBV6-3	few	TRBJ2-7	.	TGTGCCAGCAGTTGGGTGGACACCTACGAGCAGTACTTC	CASSWVDTYEQYF
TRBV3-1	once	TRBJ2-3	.	TGTGCCAGCAGTCGGACTTTTGGGACAGATACGCAGTATTTT	CASSRTFGTDTQYF
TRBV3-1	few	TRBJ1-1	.	TGTGCCAGCAGCCAAGAGGGCGTCACTGAAGCTTTCTTT	CASSQEGVTEAFF
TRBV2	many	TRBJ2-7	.	TGTGCCAGCAGTGAAAGGCAGTCCGTACGAAGAGGGCAGTACTTC	CASSERQSVRRGQYF
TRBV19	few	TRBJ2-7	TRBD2	TGTGCCAGTAGTATAGTCAGTCCTAGCGGTACCTACGAGCAGTACTTC	CASSIVSPSGTYEQYF
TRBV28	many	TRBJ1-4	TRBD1	TGTGCCAGCAGTTTGGGGTCTGGGCAGGGGGTTCTTAATGAAAAACTGTTTTTT	CASSLGSGQGVLNEKLFF